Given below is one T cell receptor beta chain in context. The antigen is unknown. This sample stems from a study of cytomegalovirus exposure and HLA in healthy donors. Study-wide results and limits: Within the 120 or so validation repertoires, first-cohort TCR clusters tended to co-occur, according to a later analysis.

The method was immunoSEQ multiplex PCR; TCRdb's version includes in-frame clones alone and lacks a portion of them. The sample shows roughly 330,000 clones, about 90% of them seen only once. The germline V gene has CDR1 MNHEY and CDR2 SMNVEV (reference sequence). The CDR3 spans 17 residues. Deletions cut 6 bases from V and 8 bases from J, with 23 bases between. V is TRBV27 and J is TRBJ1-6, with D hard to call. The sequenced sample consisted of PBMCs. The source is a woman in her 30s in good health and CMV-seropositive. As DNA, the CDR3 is TGTGCCAGCAGACGCCGGGCCAGCGATCTAAGGGATTCACCCCTCCACTTT. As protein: CASRRRASDLRDSPLHF.